This T cell receptor (beta chain) was sequenced in a study of a mutant IDH1 vaccine in newly diagnosed glioma. Broader study findings: The occurrence of vaccine-induced immune responses was seen in 80% to 95% of patients.

Clones were sequenced by immunoSEQ multiplex PCR, and TCRdb holds only the in-frame ones, with some missing. Among 50,000 to 65,000 clones listed, 86% were seen once. The CDR3 has 15 residues. V was cut by 0 bases and J by 6 bases, with 14 bases left in between. The V gene's germline CDR1 is SGHNT and CDR2 YYREEE (reference sequence). Time point of the sample: week 35, safety follow-up. It was 300 ug of mutant IDH1 20-mer peptide that made up each vaccine dose, given with topical imiquimod. As regards this clone: What it binds is not known.

The source was PBMCs, collected from a glioma patient whose treatment included an IDH1 peptide vaccine. This chain connects TRBV5-4 to TRBJ2-3; D is uncertain. This sequence was found in a man aged 35-49 years with glioma. DNA of the CDR3: TGTGCCAGCAGCTTGGATTTAGGCCGGCAGGATACGCAGTATTTT. Translation gives CASSLDLGRQDTQYF.